The 15 T cell receptor beta chains below all came from one sample that was sequenced in a study of OX40 agonist ivuxolimab in advanced cancers. Data came from immunoSEQ multiplex PCR; TCRdb stores just in-frame clones and leaves some out. The sample holds roughly 110,000 clones, about 91% seen once. Sample: CD4+ or CD8+ T cells sorted from blood, taken in a trial of the OX40 agonist ivuxolimab. All receptors come from an adult with an advanced solid tumor such as melanoma, head and neck, liver or kidney cancer.

This clone has a handful of counts. The chain joins TRBV5-1 to TRBJ2-3, with a possible D match to TRBD1 (6 bases). Germline loops: CDR1 SGHRS, CDR2 YFSETQ. With 7 bases removed from V and 5 bases from J, the gap between germline ends came to 20 bases. This CDR3 contains 15 residues. In DNA form, the CDR3 reads TGCGCCAGCCAAGAAATCCCCCACAGGGTAGATACGCAGTATTTT. Translated, it gives CASQEIPHRVDTQYF.

The chain couples TRBV15 to TRBJ2-1; 7 nucleotides line up with TRBD1. Germline loops: CDR1 LNHNV, CDR2 YYDKDF (reference sequence). With 1 base clipped from V and 3 bases from J, the junction kept 6 bases outside the gene matches. The length of the CDR3 is 16 residues. The CDR3, as DNA: TGTGCCACCAGCAGAGTGGGGGCAGGGGGCTACAATGAGCAGTTCTTC. This gives the protein CATSRVGAGGYNEQFF.

The rearrangement joins TRBV21-1 to TRBJ2-1. TRBV21-1 is marked as a pseudogene. The CDR3 has 20 residues. The CDR3 DNA follows: TGTGCCAGCAGCTCAACCCACCCCTTCGGCCGGGACCCGGCTGGTAATGAGCAGTTCTTC. Protein sequence: CASSSTHPFGRDPAGNEQFF.

The chain uses TRBV18 and TRBJ1-4; no reliable D call. The V gene lost 0 bases and the J gene lost 7 bases, with 15 bases spanning the gap. The CDR3 loop spans 16 amino acids. Germline lookup yields CDR1 KGHSH and CDR2 LQKENI. This CDR3 is CASSPPGKGPAEKLFF. CDR3 nucleotide sequence: TGTGCCAGCTCACCACCGGGTAAGGGTCCGGCTGAAAAACTGTTTTTT.

This chain uses TRBV10-3 with TRBJ1-5; D is unresolved. The CDR3 loop spans 12 amino acids. Trimming removed 0 bases at V and 5 bases at J, with 2 bases between. Germline V gene lookup returns CDR1 ENHRY and CDR2 SYGVKD. The CDR3 spells CAISESDQPQHF. The CDR3 DNA reads as TGTGCCATCAGTGAGTCCGATCAGCCCCAGCATTTT.

This clone was seen only once. This chain connects TRBV28 to TRBJ1-3; D is perhaps TRBD1 (5 bases). Germline CDR1 MDHEN, CDR2 SYDVKM. Between the trimmed V and J ends, which lost 2 bases and 1 base, there was a span of 15 bases. CDR3 length: 17 residues. The CDR3 is CASSLGARGASGNTIYF. The CDR3 DNA reads as TGTGCCAGCAGTTTAGGGGCTAGGGGAGCTTCTGGAAACACCATATATTTT. Variable domain in full (rest from reference TRBV28 and TRBJ1-3): DVKVTQSSRYLVKRTGEKVFLECVQDMDHENMFWYRQDPGLGLRLIYFSYDVKMKEKGDIPEGYSVSREKKERFSLILESASTNQTSMYLCASSLGARGASGNTIYFGEGSWLTVV.

CDR3: CASASPGANQPQHF. In DNA, the CDR3 is TGTGCCAGTGCGTCTCCGGGCGCAAATCAGCCCCAGCATTTT. The chain joins TRBV28 to TRBJ1-5; D uncertain. The V gene lost 9 bases and the J gene lost 4 bases, with 16 bases spanning the gap. The CDR3 runs to 14 residues. CDR1 MDHEN and CDR2 SYDVKM come from the germline V gene.

In DNA form, the CDR3 reads TGCGCCAGCAGCTTGGTCCGGCGGGAGTCTAACACCGGGGAGCTGTTTTTT. Translated: CASSLVRRESNTGELFF. The rearrangement links TRBV5-1 to TRBJ2-2, with 7 bases that match TRBD2. J lost 2 bases, V lost 0 bases, and 7 bases had no gene match. Germline lookup yields CDR1 SGHRS and CDR2 YFSETQ. There are 17 residues in the CDR3.

V gene TRBV6-5 combines with J gene TRBJ1-1, with D perhaps matching TRBD1 (5 bases). Germline V CDR1 and CDR2: MNHEY, SVGAGI. V was pared by 2 bases and J by 0 bases, with 10 bases between. CDR3 length: 15 amino acids. This CDR3 is CASSYRTRLNTEAFF. The CDR3 bases are TGTGCCAGCAGTTACCGGACACGGTTGAACACTGAAGCTTTCTTT.

The table lists this clone with a count of one. This chain links TRBV5-1 with TRBJ2-7; 13 positions agree with TRBD2. CDR3 length equals 14 residues. Trimming removed 4 bases from V and 5 bases from J; junction bases left unmatched: 3. Germline V gene data show CDR1 as SGHRS and CDR2 as YFSETQ. The CDR3 spells CASSRTSGSDEQYF. For the CDR3, the DNA is TGCGCCAGCAGCAGGACTAGCGGGAGCGACGAGCAGTACTTC.

The V and J genes are TRBV5-1 and TRBJ1-1; D remains ambiguous. Germline assignment: CDR1 SGHRS and CDR2 YFSETQ. This CDR3 has 16 residues. V was pared by 1 base and J by 0 bases, with 13 bases between. As DNA, the CDR3 is TGCGCCAGCAGCTTGTTCGGAGCAGAAATGAACACTGAAGCTTTCTTT. It specifies CASSLFGAEMNTEAFF.

The chain recombines TRBV9 with TRBJ2-2; 9 nucleotides line up with TRBD1. The CDR3 contains 16 residues. The V and J ends lost 4 bases and 6 bases, in that order; junction bases with no gene match: 10. CDR1 is SGDLS, CDR2 YYNGEE, per germline. The CDR3 is CASSPEDRGQAGELFF. CDR3 in DNA: TGTGCCAGCAGCCCCGAGGACAGGGGACAAGCCGGGGAGCTGTTTTTT.

This rearrangement joins TRBV5-4 to TRBJ2-1; 7 bases agree with TRBD2. From germline, CDR1 is SGHNT and CDR2 YYREEE (reference sequence). The junction had 5 bases not matched to a gene; V was cut back by 3 bases and J by 8 bases. There are 13 residues in the CDR3. In DNA form, the CDR3 reads TGTGCCAGCAGCTCCGGGACTACGGATGAGCAGTTCTTC. This sequence encodes CASSSGTTDEQFF.

J is TRBJ1-2 and V is TRBV19; no clear D gene. The length of the CDR3 is 13 residues. V gave up 7 bases and J gave up 5 bases, with 14 bases separating them. The V gene's germline CDR1 is LNHDA and CDR2 SQIVND (reference sequence). CDR3 nucleotides: TGTGCCAGTACTCGGGAGGACTCTTATGGCTACACCTTC. The encoded protein is CASTREDSYGYTF. The variable domain in full, with the rest retrieved from reference TRBV19 and TRBJ1-2, is DGGITQSPKYLFRKEGQNVTLSCEQNLNHDAMYWYRQDPGQGLRLIYYSQIVNDFQKGDIAEGYSVSREKKESFPLTVTSAQKNPTAFYLCASTREDSYGYTFGSGTRLTVV.

The V call is TRBV12-5, the J call TRBJ2-1, with 8 positions matching TRBD2. Germline CDR1 reads LGHNT; CDR2 reads FRNRAP. V was pared by 0 bases and J by 6 bases, with 16 bases of the junction left unmatched. This CDR3 spans 19 amino acids. The DNA for the CDR3 is TGTGCTAGTGGTTTGGTCCTGGTGAGCGGGAGACGAACGAGCAATGAGCAGTTCTTC. Translation: CASGLVLVSGRRTSNEQFF. Together with reference TRBV12-5 and TRBJ2-1, the CDR3 gives the full variable domain: DARVTQTPRHKVTEMGQEVTMRCQPILGHNTVFWYRQTMMQGLELLAYFRNRAPLDDSGMPKDRFSAEMPDATLATLKIQPSEPRDSAVYFCASGLVLVSGRRTSNEQFFGPGTRLTVL.